The entry that follows covers one TCR beta chain sequence. The data are from a study of blood T cell repertoires in COVID-19. Germline assignment: CDR1 SGHDN and CDR2 FVKESK. Trimming removed 0 bases at V and 2 bases at J, with 13 bases between. The CDR3 has 16 amino acids. The assay was immunoSEQ multiplex PCR, and TCRdb's table has in-frame clones only and misses some. The sample consists of approximately 150,000 clones, roughly 84% of them appearing once. The sample was PBMCs or T cells enriched from blood (not recorded which). The J gene is TRBJ1-2, the V gene TRBV14; D is undetermined. This clonotype was obtained from a man aged 65-85 years who had been exposed to COVID-19. As DNA, the CDR3 is TGTGCCAGCAGCCAAGATGAGCAGGTCAAAAACTATGGCTACACCTTC. Translation: CASSQDEQVKNYGYTF.